This TCR beta chain was obtained from a study of cytomegalovirus exposure and HLA in healthy donors. The PCR used 60 Vbeta and 13 Jbeta primers. Here immunoSEQ multiplex PCR was the method, and the copy in TCRdb shows in-frame clones only, minus some. The sample includes over 150,000 clones, about four fifths of them seen just once. Study-wide results and caveats: A previous analysis found most TCR beta V segments productive roughly 87% or roughly 30% of the time.

Comments on this clone: The antigen is not known.

The TCR comes from a man aged 18-30 years in good health and CMV-seronegative. The source material was PBMCs.

CDR3 sequence reads: CASSVGPQETQFF. CDR3 in DNA: TGTGCCAGCAGCGTCGGCCCCCAGGAAACGCAGTTCTTC. V and J are TRBV7-2 and TRBJ2-1; no firm D call. This CDR3 spans 13 amino acids. The germline gives CDR1 SGHTA, CDR2 FQGNSA. Deletions cut 5 bases from V and 12 bases from J, with 17 bases between.